The 26 T cell receptor beta chains given below trace back to one sample, sequenced in a study of cytomegalovirus exposure and HLA in healthy donors. Amplification used 60 Vbeta primers and 13 Jbeta primers. The table came from immunoSEQ multiplex PCR; TCRdb's copy has only in-frame clones and leaves some out. This table holds some 130,000 clones, 77% found once. Material: PBMCs. These TCRs come from a male donor in good health and CMV-seropositive.

The chain is built from TRBV7-9 and TRBJ2-3; 7 bases match TRBD2. The CDR3 sequence is 13 residues long. Germline V gene sequence: CDR1 SEHNR, CDR2 FQNEAQ (reference sequence). V shed 7 bases, J shed 6 bases, and the junction held 7 bases outside the gene matches. The CDR3 is CASILGGEDTQYF. The CDR3 DNA is TGTGCCAGCATCCTTGGGGGGGAGGATACGCAGTATTTT.

This clone is a singleton in its sample. The chain links TRBV21-1 to TRBJ2-2; the D segment call TRBD1 is taken from the table without a DNA check. TRBV21-1 is labeled a pseudogene. The CDR3 loop spans 15 amino acids. The CDR3 DNA sequence: TGTGCCAGCAGCACCAAGGGGTGGAACACCGGGGAGCTGTTTTTT. The encoded protein is CASSTKGWNTGELFF.

This clone was seen a handful of times. The J gene is TRBJ1-2, the V gene TRBV5-1, with TRBD1 identical over 9 bases. The CDR3 spans 16 residues. V dropped 4 bases and J dropped 6; count of bases not matched to a gene: 13. Germline values: CDR1 SGHRS, CDR2 YFSETQ. As DNA, the CDR3 is TGCGCCAGCAGCCCGGGTTTGTTAGGACAGGGGCATGGCTACACCTTC. It yields the protein CASSPGLLGQGHGYTF.

The chain carries TRBV28 and TRBJ2-7; D possibly corresponds to TRBD1 (5 bases). The CDR3 totals 14 residues. The V gene lost 2 bases and the J gene lost 2 bases, with 10 bases spanning the gap. Germline V gene lookup returns CDR1 MDHEN and CDR2 SYDVKM. The CDR3 bases are TGTGCCAGCAGTTTAAGGGGTTCCACCTACGAGCAGTACTTC. Amino acid sequence: CASSLRGSTYEQYF.

This chain links TRBV11-2 with TRBJ1-1; 7 nucleotides agree with TRBD1. Germline lookup yields CDR1 SGHAT and CDR2 FQNNGV. This CDR3 contains 14 residues. Trimming took 7 bases from V and 0 from J; bases not matched to a gene: 5. CDR3 amino acids: CASNGDRLNTEAFF. The CDR3 DNA follows: TGTGCCAGCAACGGGGACAGACTGAACACTGAAGCTTTCTTT.

The rearrangement joins TRBV6-1 to TRBJ2-7; D unresolved. CDR3 length: 14 amino acids. Trimming took 4 bases from V and 0 from J, leaving 10 bases between them. Germline V gene sequence: CDR1 MNHNS, CDR2 SASEGT. CDR3 sequence (DNA): TGTGCCAGCAGTGCGATCCCGGGCTCCTACGAGCAGTACTTC. Its protein is CASSAIPGSYEQYF.

This clone was counted a few times. V usage is TRBV5-8 and J usage is TRBJ1-1, with 10 nucleotides matching TRBD1. The CDR3 is 14 residues long. Germline lookup yields CDR1 SGHTS and CDR2 YDEGEE. V was pared by 4 bases and J by 4 bases, with 4 bases of the junction left unmatched. The CDR3 DNA reads as TGTGCCAGCAGCCGACAGGGGGCGAGCACTGAAGCTTTCTTT. Protein: CASSRQGASTEAFF.

The genes are TRBV6-6 and TRBJ2-1; TRBD2 is a possible D gene (6 bases). Germline V gene lookup returns CDR1 MNHNY and CDR2 SVGAGI (reference sequence). The germline V and J ends were trimmed by 2 bases and 11 bases, with 13 bases remaining between them. CDR3 size: 13 residues. DNA for the CDR3: TGTGCCAGCAGTTACCCGGGGGAGGTGAAGCAGTTCTTC. Amino acid sequence: CASSYPGEVKQFF.

This sequence joins TRBV30 and TRBJ2-3, with 8 bases lining up with TRBD1. Germline V gene sequence: CDR1 GTSNPN, CDR2 SVGIG (reference sequence). V was clipped by 8 bases and J by 2 bases; unmatched bases: 6. This CDR3 is built from 13 residues. CDR3 nucleotides: TGTGCCGGGGACAGGAGGAACACAGATACGCAGTATTTT. It encodes CAGDRRNTDTQYF.

This clone was counted once. The gene calls are TRBV4-2 and TRBJ1-1; TRBD1 aligns across 7 bases. The junction had 2 bases not matched to a gene; V was cut back by 0 bases and J by 1 base. The germline V gene has CDR1 LGHNA and CDR2 YNFKEQ. CDR3 length: 15 residues. CDR3 sequence: CASSQDRDRNTEAFF. CDR3 in DNA: TGTGCCAGCAGCCAAGATCGGGACAGGAACACTGAAGCTTTCTTT.

J is TRBJ2-6 and V is TRBV11-3, with TRBD2 as a possible D gene (5 bases). The germline V gene encodes CDR1 SGHNT and CDR2 YENEEA. This CDR3 is 15 amino acids long. V was clipped by 5 bases and J by 0 bases, with 8 bases between them. The CDR3 protein is CASSIGVSGANVLTF. The CDR3 DNA is TGTGCCAGCAGCATCGGGGTCTCTGGGGCCAACGTCCTGACTTTC. Based on the CDR3 plus reference TRBV11-3 and TRBJ2-6, the full variable domain is EAGVVQSPRYKIIEKKQPVAFWCNPISGHNTLYWYLQNLGQGPELLIRYENEEAVDDSQLPKDRFSAERLKGVDSTLKIQPAELGDSAVYLCASSIGVSGANVLTFGAGSRLTVL.

The V call is TRBV6-5, the J call TRBJ2-7; TRBD1 is a possible D gene (5 bases). Deletions cut 6 bases from V and 4 bases from J, with 10 bases between. This CDR3 spans 12 amino acids. CDR1 MNHEY and CDR2 SVGAGI come from the germline V gene. The CDR3 region has the DNA TGTGCCAGCAGCCCGACAGTATACGAGCAGTACTTC. Its protein is CASSPTVYEQYF.

The chain couples TRBV28 to TRBJ2-5, with TRBD1 matching 7 bases. The CDR3 sequence is 13 residues long. V trimming: 8 bases; J trimming: 6 bases; junction bases outside the gene matches: 9. Germline V lookup: CDR1 MDHEN, CDR2 SYDVKM. The DNA for the CDR3 is TGTGCCAGCGGGACAGCAATGGGGCAGACCCAGTACTTC. Its protein is CASGTAMGQTQYF. The entire variable domain, with the rest obtained from reference TRBV28 and TRBJ2-5, is as follows: DVKVTQSSRYLVKRTGEKVFLECVQDMDHENMFWYRQDPGLGLRLIYFSYDVKMKEKGDIPEGYSVSREKKERFSLILESASTNQTSMYLCASGTAMGQTQYFGPGTRLLVL.

Notes on this clone: One junction end disagrees with the germline gene, perhaps due to a read error. The V gene is TRBV7-9, the J gene TRBJ2-7; TRBD1 matches 9 bases. Germline lookup yields CDR1 SEHNR and CDR2 FQNEAQ (reference sequence). This CDR3 comprises 17 residues. CDR3 nucleotide sequence: TGTTCCAGCAGCACCAATAGGGACAGGGCGCCCTCCTACGAGCAGTACTTC. Translating gives CSSSTNRDRAPSYEQYF.

This clone has at least ten counts. The genes are TRBV6-4 and TRBJ2-1, with a possible D match to TRBD2 (6 bases). V lost 3 bases to trimming and J lost 4 bases, with 10 bases between them. The CDR3 covers 14 residues. CDR1 is MRHNA and CDR2 is SNTAGT in the germline V gene. The CDR3: CASSERLDYNEQFF. The CDR3 bases are TGTGCCAGCAGTGAACGACTAGATTACAATGAGCAGTTCTTC.

This clone was counted a single time. The CDR3 DNA is TGCGCCAGCAGTGAACCGGGACAGCCTTTTTTGGAGCAGTACTTC. It is translated as CASSEPGQPFLEQYF. The chain couples TRBV10-2 to TRBJ2-7, with 7 nucleotides matching TRBD1. The germline V gene has CDR1 WSHSY and CDR2 SAAADI. The CDR3 runs to 15 residues. V lost 3 bases, J lost 7 bases, and 12 bases stayed unmatched.

The V call is TRBV19, the J call TRBJ1-1, with D possibly TRBD1 on 6 matching bases. The CDR3 is made up of 14 amino acids. Trimming shortened V by 3 bases and J by 6 bases, and 14 bases separated the two germline ends. Germline CDR1 and CDR2: LNHDA and SQIVND (reference sequence). CDR3 in amino acids: CASSITRGGAEAFF. The CDR3 DNA reads as TGTGCCAGTAGTATCACCCGGGGGGGCGCTGAAGCTTTCTTT.

CDR3 protein: CASSYSNQPQHF. The CDR3 region has the DNA TGTGCCAGCAGCTACTCCAATCAGCCCCAGCATTTT. The rearrangement joins TRBV5-6 to TRBJ1-5; D unresolved. Germline V gene lookup returns CDR1 SGHDT and CDR2 YYEEEE. The CDR3 is 12 residues long. Trimming left V 3 bases short and J 3 bases short, with 4 bases between.

The rearrangement uses TRBV28 and TRBJ2-3; TRBD2 aligns across 14 bases. The length of the CDR3 is 17 residues. The V segment lost 6 bases and the J segment 2 bases; nucleotides outside the gene matches: 7. Germline CDR1 is MDHEN and CDR2 is SYDVKM. As DNA, the CDR3 is TGTGCCAGCAGGGCTAGGACTAGCGGGAGGAACACAGATACGCAGTATTTT. Translated, it gives CASRARTSGRNTDTQYF.

This clone was recorded once. In DNA form, the CDR3 reads TGTGCCAGCAGTGAGATCGGGGGGGCTACTAGCACAGATACGCAGTATTTT. As protein: CASSEIGGATSTDTQYF. The chain links TRBV6-1 to TRBJ2-3; 8 positions agree with TRBD2. Per germline, CDR1 MNHNS and CDR2 SASEGT. CDR3 length equals 17 residues. After removal of 3 bases from V and 0 bases from J, the junction contained 8 bases not matched to a gene.

The chain carries TRBV7-9 and TRBJ1-2; TRBD1 might be the D (6 bases). CDR1 is SEHNR and CDR2 is FQNEAQ in the germline V gene (reference sequence). The germline V and J ends were trimmed by 1 base and 6 bases, with 15 bases remaining between them. The CDR3 totals 15 residues. CDR3: CASSLVGRGSDGYTF. The CDR3 nucleotides read TGTGCCAGCAGCTTAGTAGGCAGGGGTTCGGATGGCTACACCTTC.

This clone was observed a handful of times. This chain joins TRBV28 and TRBJ1-1; possibly TRBD1 for D (5 bases). V gave up 3 bases and J gave up 10 bases, with 12 bases separating them. Per the germline V gene, CDR1 is MDHEN and CDR2 is SYDVKM. The CDR3 has 12 amino acids. DNA of the CDR3: TGTGCCAGCAGTTTCGAGCAGGGAACAGCTTTCTTT. Translation: CASSFEQGTAFF.

This chain joins TRBV25-1 and TRBJ2-1; 9 bases are shared with TRBD2. V lost 9 bases and J lost 1; bases outside the gene matches: 4. The CDR3 contains 14 residues. In germline, CDR1 is MGHDK, CDR2 SYGVNS. CDR3 protein: CASTAGGSYNEQFF. The DNA for the CDR3 is TGTGCCAGTACGGCGGGAGGGTCCTACAATGAGCAGTTCTTC.

The chain links TRBV7-9 to TRBJ1-2, with 8 bases lining up with TRBD1. In germline, CDR1 is SEHNR, CDR2 FQNEAQ (reference sequence). This CDR3 has 12 amino acids. V trimming: 5 bases; J trimming: 8 bases; junction bases outside the gene matches: 4. The CDR3, as DNA: TGTGCCAGCAGCAGGACAGGGAACGGCTACACCTTC. Protein sequence: CASSRTGNGYTF.

This clone was recorded a few times. The rearrangement links TRBV28 to TRBJ2-1; 9 positions match TRBD1. J gave up 8 bases and V 4 bases, and 6 bases lay outside the gene matches. Looked up from germline, CDR1 is MDHEN and CDR2 is SYDVKM. CDR3 length: 14 amino acids. This CDR3 is CASSSPRTGDEQFF. DNA for the CDR3: TGTGCCAGCAGTTCCCCCCGGACAGGGGATGAGCAGTTCTTC.

This rearrangement joins TRBV6-5 to TRBJ1-6; 9 bases line up with TRBD1. V shed 2 bases, J shed 14 bases, and the junction held 10 bases outside the gene matches. The CDR3 covers 15 residues. Germline loops: CDR1 MNHEY, CDR2 SVGAGI. The CDR3 DNA follows: TGTGCCAGCAGTTACGATCCCGGGACAGGGAATACCCTCCACTTT. It yields the protein CASSYDPGTGNTLHF.